This T cell receptor beta chain comes out of a study of persistence of HIV-infected CD4 T cells (dated by TCRdb to 2018 to 2021). Context from the whole study: CMV- and HIV-1 Gag-responding CD4+ T cells were isolated from ART-treated individuals so that antigen-driven clonal expansion of HIV-1-infected cells could be examined. The median time participants had been on suppressive ART was less than ten years. Peripheral blood samples of up to roughly 200 mL were collected at multiple time points, except for a couple of participants, who underwent leukapheresis at a single time point. TCRbeta sequencing assessed the clonality of all cells in each sorted population, while proviral sequencing assessed the clonality of infected cells. For the TCR cluster analysis across participants, 8 or 9 participants were included for CMV and about seven participants for Gag.

The immunoSEQ hsTCRB assay version 4 in survey mode was used to sequence TCRbeta repertoires from genomic DNA. For TCRbeta sequencing, genomic DNA was diluted to roughly 9.4 ng/uL, with up to roughly 1 ug used per sample. The authors' pipeline ran thus. Analysis of the TCRbeta data was done in ImmunoSeq Analyzer 3.0, and diversity was computed on productive nucleotide rearrangements. Using the Immunarch R package, lower-bound TCR diversity was estimated with the improved Chao index and clonality was estimated with the Gini coefficient. When different nucleotide rearrangements encoded the same CDR3beta amino acid sequence, each rearrangement was treated as a distinct clonotype. TCRbeta sequences significantly enriched in antigen-responding cells relative to anti-CD3/anti-CD28-activated cells were identified by differential abundance analysis. TCRs were clustered by predicted peptide-MHC specificity with GLIPH2, both within individual participants and across merged participant data sets. Drawn from immuneACCESS, this table holds only the in-frame rearrangements with V and J called that TCRdb kept. Clones are partly lost; checked studies trace under half to an unresolved V gene and leave the rest unexplained. For V, J and clone size, that table is used; D and trimming come from the DNA. Counted in this sample were 38,000 or so clones; approximately 87% of them appeared once. Clones ranked in the top ten supply 5% to 7% of the sample.

This sample's treatment or condition label indicates: suppressive antiretroviral therapy. A pool of overlapping HIV-1 Gag 15-mer peptides, at about 1 ug per peptide per mL, was used to stimulate the cells. Memory CD4+ T cells that did not respond, being CD40L-negative, CD69-negative and CD45RO-high, were sorted as memory populations depleted of antigen-responding cells. HIV-1-infected adults in whom suppressive ART had been started during chronic infection were enrolled as participants. Plasma HIV-1 RNA had been undetectable (below 50 copies/mL) in participants for at least 4 years. To be included, a participant needed positive CMV serology and a CD4+ T cell count above 400 cells/uL. Before stimulation, PBMCs were isolated using density centrifugation and then depleted of CD8+ T cells. CD8-depleted PBMCs were stimulated for 15 to 20 hours with anti-CD28/CD49d costimulation, CD40-blocking antibody and enfuvirtide to prevent new infections. Cells were sorted on a Beckman Coulter MoFlo Legacy or XDP sorter, with propidium iodide excluding dead cells. Genomic DNA was extracted with the QIAamp DNA Mini Kit for samples above one million cells, otherwise with the Quick-DNA Microprep Kit.

The germline ends are 3 bases apart after V is trimmed by 0 bases and J by 3 bases. The CDR3 covers 13 residues, taking in both the cysteine and the phenylalanine. Of the read, only the CDR3 DNA is kept; its 39 bases are in frame from base 1. The germline V gene gives CDR1 as SGHTA and CDR2 as FQGNSA. This clone was counted once. The antigen this receptor binds is unknown. Per-base quality was not reported, and no clone a single base away is much larger than it. Overall study results and their limits: TCRbeta richness in CMV- and Gag-responding cells was significantly lower than in anti-CD3/anti-CD28-responding cells; CMV-responding cells had higher oligoclonality than CD3/CD28-stimulated and Gag-responding cells. Bulk TCR analyses could not be limited to the rare CMV-responding cells that actually contained HIV-1 proviruses. The study involved few individuals and tested only a limited range of antigens. Antigen-responding cells were enriched for degenerate expanded CDR3beta sequences, which suggests convergent selection of CD4+ responses to CMV and Gag. Within the same sorted populations, TCR oligoclonality correlated with proviral oligoclonality.

The receptor's source is an adult with HIV. The donor label of this sample is uncertain. The rearrangement joined TRBV7-2 to TRBJ1-5, with no confidently assigned D gene. The sample consisted of cultured CD4+ T cells from PBMCs, taken from a patient who received antiretroviral therapy. The cell subset or site label, as the study defines it: CD40L-CD69- CD45RO-high memory CD4 T cells not responding to Gag peptides. The nucleotide sequence reads TGTGCCAGCAGCTTAGCACACAATCAGCCCCAGCATTTT. Its protein product is CASSLAHNQPQHF.